Included here is one T cell receptor (beta chain) sequence, with context. The data stem from a study of control samples from healthy donors and cancer patients. This CDR3 is 17 amino acids long. The V gene's germline CDR1 is LNHDA and CDR2 SQIVND (reference sequence). V gave up 7 bases and J gave up 3 bases, with 22 bases separating them. Some clones are missing from TCRdb's copy, which holds only in-frame ones; the method was immunoSEQ multiplex PCR. The top ten hold over 5.5% of the sample, which has roughly 400,000 clones, around nine tenths seen once. This receptor was obtained from a man in his forties or fifties with head and neck cancer. Material for sequencing was PBMCs. The chain links TRBV19 to TRBJ1-5, with no clear D. The CDR3 DNA reads as TGTGCCAGTACCGAATTTCCCGCCGGGTCCCTCAATCAGCCCCAGCATTTT. This codes for CASTEFPAGSLNQPQHF.